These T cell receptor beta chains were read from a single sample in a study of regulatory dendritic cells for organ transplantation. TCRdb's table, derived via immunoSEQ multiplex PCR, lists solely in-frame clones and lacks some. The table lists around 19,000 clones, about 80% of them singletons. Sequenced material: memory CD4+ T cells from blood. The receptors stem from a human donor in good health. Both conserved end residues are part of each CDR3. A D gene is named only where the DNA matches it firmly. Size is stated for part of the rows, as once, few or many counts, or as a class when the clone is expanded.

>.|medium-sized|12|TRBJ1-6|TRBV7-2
TGTGCCAGCAGCTCGAGCATTTCACCCCTCCACTTT
CASSSSISPLHF
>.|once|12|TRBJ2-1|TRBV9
TGTGCCAGCAGCAGAAATAGAAATGAGCAGTTCTTC
CASSRNRNEQFF
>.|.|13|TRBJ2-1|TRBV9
TGTGCCAGCAGCCCCAGCTCCTACAATGAGCAGTTCTTC
CASSPSSYNEQFF
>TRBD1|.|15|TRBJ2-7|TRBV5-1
TGCGCCAGCAGCGCCCGGGACAGGGGAGCCTACGAGCAGTACTTC
CASSARDRGAYEQYF
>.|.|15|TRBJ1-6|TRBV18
TGTGCCAGCTCACCAGGCAGGCCCTCGGTTTCACCCCTCCACTTT
CASSPGRPSVSPLHF
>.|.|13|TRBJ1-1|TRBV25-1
TGTGCCAGCAGTGACCCCGGACAGATTGAAGCTTTCTTT
CASSDPGQIEAFF
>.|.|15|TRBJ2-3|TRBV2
TGTGCCAGCAGTGAAAGGGGGATCAACACAGATACGCAGTATTTT
CASSERGINTDTQYF
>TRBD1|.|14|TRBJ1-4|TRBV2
TGTGCCAGCAGTTACAGGGGGCGCCAAGAAAAACTGTTTTTT
CASSYRGRQEKLFF
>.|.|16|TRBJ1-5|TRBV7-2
TGTGCCAGCAGCTTAGTGGGAGGAGGGCAGAATCAGCCCCAGCATTTT
CASSLVGGGQNQPQHF
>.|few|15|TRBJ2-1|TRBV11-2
TGTGCCAGCAGCTTAGATGAGAGGGGACACAGTGAGCAGTTCTTC
CASSLDERGHSEQFF
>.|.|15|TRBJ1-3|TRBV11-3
TGTGCCAGCAGCTTTGAAAGCGGGTCCGGGAACACCATATATTTT
CASSFESGSGNTIYF
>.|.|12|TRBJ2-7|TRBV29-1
TGCAGCGTTGGTGAAGGCCGGGGCGAGCAGTACTTC
CSVGEGRGEQYF
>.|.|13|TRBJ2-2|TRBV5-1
TGCGCCAGCAGCTTGGAACTGGCCGGGGAGCTGTTTTTT
CASSLELAGELFF
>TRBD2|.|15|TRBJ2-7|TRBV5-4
TGTGCTAGCAGCTCCCTAGCGGGGGACTCCTACGAGCAGTACTTC
CASSSLAGDSYEQYF
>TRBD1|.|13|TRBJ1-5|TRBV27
TGTGCCAGCAGCTCCAGGGGGAATCAGCCCCAGCATTTT
CASSSRGNQPQHF
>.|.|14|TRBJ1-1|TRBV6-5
TGTGCCAGCAGAAGCAGGTACCCGAACACTGAAGCTTTCTTT
CASRSRYPNTEAFF
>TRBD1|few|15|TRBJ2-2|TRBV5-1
TGCGCCAGCAGCGGGGGACAGGGAAACACCGGGGAGCTGTTTTTT
CASSGGQGNTGELFF
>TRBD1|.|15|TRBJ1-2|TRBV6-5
TGTGCCAGCAGTCCAACAGGGGGCGATAACTATGGCTACACCTTC
CASSPTGGDNYGYTF
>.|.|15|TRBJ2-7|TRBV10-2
TGCGCCAGCAGCCAAACAGGGTTTCCCTCCTACGAGCAGTACTTC
CASSQTGFPSYEQYF
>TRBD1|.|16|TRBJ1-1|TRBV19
TGTGCCAGTAGTATAATAGGACAGGGGCCGAACACTGAAGCTTTCTTT
CASSIIGQGPNTEAFF
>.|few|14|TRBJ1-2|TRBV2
TGTGCCAGCAGTGAGCGGGCGTCTACCTATGGCTACACCTTC
CASSERASTYGYTF
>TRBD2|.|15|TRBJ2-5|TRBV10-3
TGTGCCATCAGTGAGCCCGGGGGGGGGATGGAGACCCAGTACTTC
CAISEPGGGMETQYF
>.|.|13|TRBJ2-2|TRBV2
TGTGCCAGCAGTGAATTAGTTACCGGGGAGCTGTTTTTT
CASSELVTGELFF
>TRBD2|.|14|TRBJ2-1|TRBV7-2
TGTGCCAGCAGCTCGCGGGGGGGCCGGGATGAGCAGTTCTTC
CASSSRGGRDEQFF
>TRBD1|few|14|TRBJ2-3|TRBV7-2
TGTGCCAGCAGTGTAGGGACAGGGATAGATACGCAGTATTTT
CASSVGTGIDTQYF
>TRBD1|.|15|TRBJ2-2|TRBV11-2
TGTGCCAGCAGCCGTACAGGGGCGGGCACCGGGGAGCTGTTTTTT
CASSRTGAGTGELFF
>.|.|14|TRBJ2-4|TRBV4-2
TGTGCCAGCGGCGAGCACGGGGCCAAAAACATTCAGTACTTC
CASGEHGAKNIQYF
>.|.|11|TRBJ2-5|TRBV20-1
TGCAGTGCTAGAGATCGCGCAGGGAAATACTTC
CSARDRAGKYF
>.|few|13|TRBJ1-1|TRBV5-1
TGCGCCAGCAGCACTGGTGGGAGCACTGAAGCTTTCTTT
CASSTGGSTEAFF
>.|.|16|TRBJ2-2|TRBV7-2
TGTGCCAGCAGCTTAGCGGGGGGGCCCAGCACCGGGGAGCTGTTTTTT
CASSLAGGPSTGELFF
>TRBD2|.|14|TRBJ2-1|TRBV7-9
TGTGCCAGCAGCTCGGGGGGGAGGTACAATGAGCAGTTCTTC
CASSSGGRYNEQFF
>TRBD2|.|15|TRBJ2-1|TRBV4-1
TGCGCCAGCAGCCGGGGGGGAAACACTTACAATGAGCAGTTCTTC
CASSRGGNTYNEQFF
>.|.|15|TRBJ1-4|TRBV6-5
TGTGCCAGCAGTACTGACATTGCAACTAATGAAAAACTGTTTTTT
CASSTDIATNEKLFF
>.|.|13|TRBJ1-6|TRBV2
TGTGCCAGCATCTTCGCCAGGGATTCACCCCTCCACTTT
CASIFARDSPLHF
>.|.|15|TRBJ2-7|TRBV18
TGTGCCAGCTCGTTTCACCCGGGGGAAATCCTACGAGAGTACTTC
CASSFHPGEILREYF
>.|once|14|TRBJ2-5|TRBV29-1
TGCAGCGTTGAAGCCCCAGGACTGAAAGAGACCCAGTACTTC
CSVEAPGLKETQYF
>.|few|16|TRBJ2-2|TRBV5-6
TGTGCCAGCAGCTTGGTGAGGGACGGGGGCACCGGGGAGCTGTTTTTT
CASSLVRDGGTGELFF
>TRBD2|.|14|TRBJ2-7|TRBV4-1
TGCGCCAGCAGCCAAGATCGGGGGGCCTACGAGCAGTACTTC
CASSQDRGAYEQYF
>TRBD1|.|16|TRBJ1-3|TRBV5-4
TGTGCCAGCAGCTTGGCCAGGGGGGCAACAGGAAACACCATATATTTT
CASSLARGATGNTIYF
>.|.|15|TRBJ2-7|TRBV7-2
TGTGCCAGCAGCTCCGGGAGCCTCCGAGTATACGAGCAGTACTTC
CASSSGSLRVYEQYF
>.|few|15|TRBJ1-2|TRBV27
TGTGCCAGCAGTTTACGCCCCGGCACAGGGTATGGCTACACCTTC
CASSLRPGTGYGYTF
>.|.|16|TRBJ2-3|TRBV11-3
TGTGCCAGCAGCCTCTCCGGCGGGGGCAGCACAGATACGCAGTATTTT
CASSLSGGGSTDTQYF
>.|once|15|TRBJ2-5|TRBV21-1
TGTGCCAGCAGCAAAGTTACAGGGGGGCAAGAGACCCAGTACTTC
CASSKVTGGQETQYF
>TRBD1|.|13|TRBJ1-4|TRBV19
TGTGCCAGTAGTAGGACAGGGAATGAAAAACTGTTTTTT
CASSRTGNEKLFF
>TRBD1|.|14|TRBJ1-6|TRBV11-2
TGTGCCAGCAGGGGACAGGGGATCGGTTCACCCCTCCACTTT
CASRGQGIGSPLHF
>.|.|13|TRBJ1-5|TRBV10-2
TGCGCCAGCGCCACTCAAGGCAATCAGCCCCAGCATTTT
CASATQGNQPQHF
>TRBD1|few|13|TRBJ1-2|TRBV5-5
TGTGCCAGCAGCTCCACAGGGGACTATGGCTACACCTTC
CASSSTGDYGYTF
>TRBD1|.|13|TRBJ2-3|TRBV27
TGTGCCAGCAGTGTACAGGGGACAGATACGCAGTATTTT
CASSVQGTDTQYF
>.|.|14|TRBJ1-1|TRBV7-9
TGTGCCAGCAGCTCAAGGGACACAATCACTGAAGCTTTCTTT
CASSSRDTITEAFF
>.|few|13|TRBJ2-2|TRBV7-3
TGTGCCAGCAGCCCCCAGTTGCAGGGGGAGCTGTTTTTT
CASSPQLQGELFF
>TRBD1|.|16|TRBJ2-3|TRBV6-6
TGTGCCAGCAGTCCGCCACGACAGGGCCCCACAGATACGCAGTATTTT
CASSPPRQGPTDTQYF
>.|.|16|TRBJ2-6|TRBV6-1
TGTGCCAGCAGTGAAACAGGGAACTCTGGGGCCAACGTCCTGACTTTC
CASSETGNSGANVLTF
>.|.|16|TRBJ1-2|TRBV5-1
TGCGCCAGCAGCTCAAACAGCTGGATCGATCCTGATGGCTACACCTTC
CASSSNSWIDPDGYTF